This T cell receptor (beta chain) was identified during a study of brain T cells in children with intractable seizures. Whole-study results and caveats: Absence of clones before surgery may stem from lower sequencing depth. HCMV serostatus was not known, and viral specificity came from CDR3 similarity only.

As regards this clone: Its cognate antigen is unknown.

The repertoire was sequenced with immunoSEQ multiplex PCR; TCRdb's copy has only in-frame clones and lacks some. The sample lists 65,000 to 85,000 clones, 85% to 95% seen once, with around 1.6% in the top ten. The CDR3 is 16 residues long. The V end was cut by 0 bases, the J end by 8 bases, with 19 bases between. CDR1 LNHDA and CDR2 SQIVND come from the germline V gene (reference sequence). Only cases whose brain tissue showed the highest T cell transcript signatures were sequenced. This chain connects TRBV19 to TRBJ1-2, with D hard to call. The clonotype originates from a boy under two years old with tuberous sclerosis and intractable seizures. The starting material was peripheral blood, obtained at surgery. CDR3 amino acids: CASSIDPPGIPGGYTF. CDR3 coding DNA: TGTGCCAGTAGTATAGATCCTCCGGGCATTCCGGGGGGCTACACCTTC.